This T cell receptor (beta chain) comes out of a study of blood T cell repertoires in COVID-19. Overall study context: Specimens from acute and convalescent COVID-19 originated in the United States, Italy and Spain. T cells, B-cell-depleted T cells, or PBMCs supplied cDNA or gDNA.

Some clones are missing from TCRdb's copy, which holds only in-frame ones; the method was immunoSEQ multiplex PCR. This sample yields fewer than 60,000 clones, of which just under 90% are seen a single time; 4% belongs to the top ten. Germline CDR1 is SNHLY and CDR2 is FYNNEI. Trimming took 8 bases from V and 1 from J, leaving 5 bases between them. The CDR3 runs to 11 residues. The sequence was obtained from a man aged 45-65 years with acute or convalescent COVID-19. This chain uses TRBV2 with TRBJ1-1, with no clear D. Source material: peripheral blood. CDR3 in amino acids: CASYWNTEAFF. DNA of the CDR3: TGTGCCAGCTACTGGAACACTGAAGCTTTCTTT.